These 20 T cell receptor beta chains originate from one sample sequenced in a study of cytomegalovirus exposure and HLA in healthy donors. The PCR contained 60 Vbeta and 13 Jbeta primers. Method: immunoSEQ multiplex PCR; TCRdb's copy keeps in-frame clones and lacks some. The sample yields about 120,000 clones, 60% to 85% seen once. The sample taken for sequencing was PBMCs. These TCRs come from a female donor in good health and CMV-seronegative.

The gene calls are TRBV28 and TRBJ2-5, with TRBD1 identical over 9 bases. CDR1 is MDHEN and CDR2 is SYDVKM in the germline V gene. Losses at the gene ends were 4 bases for V and 4 bases for J; bases not matched to a gene: 4. The CDR3 loop spans 14 amino acids. CDR3 protein: CASSSGQGPETQYF. In nucleotides, the CDR3 is TGTGCCAGCAGTTCGGGACAGGGCCCAGAGACCCAGTACTTC.

CDR3 residues: CASIYGGLYGYTF. As DNA, the CDR3 is TGTGCCAGCATCTACGGCGGACTCTATGGCTACACCTTC. The chain carries TRBV6-1 and TRBJ1-2; D ambiguous. Trimming removed 7 bases from V and 4 bases from J, with 13 bases in between. The CDR3 loop spans 13 amino acids. The germline CDR1 and CDR2 sequences are MNHNS and SASEGT.

This clone was counted only a few times. The chain couples TRBV4-2 to TRBJ1-4; the D is unclear. V was shortened by 0 bases and J by 6 bases, with 8 bases between the two germline ends. Germline V gene data show CDR1 as LGHNA and CDR2 as YNFKEQ. The CDR3 covers 14 residues. DNA for the CDR3: TGTGCCAGCAGCCAAGATGGTGCAGATGAAAAACTGTTTTTT. Residues: CASSQDGADEKLFF.

The rearrangement joins TRBV7-9 to TRBJ1-1; no clear D. The V gene's germline CDR1 is SEHNR and CDR2 FQNEAQ (reference sequence). V was shortened by 1 base and J by 1 base, with 13 bases between the two germline ends. The CDR3 runs 16 residues. The CDR3 DNA follows: TGTGCCAGCAGCTTAGTACGGAGTAGAGGGAACACTGAAGCTTTCTTT. Translating it yields CASSLVRSRGNTEAFF.

The chain recombines TRBV19 with TRBJ2-2, with D perhaps TRBD2 (6 bases). Germline values: CDR1 LNHDA, CDR2 SQIVND (reference sequence). This CDR3 is built from 15 residues. V dropped 7 bases and J dropped 0 bases, with 12 bases sitting between them. DNA of the CDR3: TGTGCCAGTATTGGGCGGGGCCCGAACACCGGGGAGCTGTTTTTT. Translated, it gives CASIGRGPNTGELFF.

This clone has only one observation. The chain is built from TRBV9 and TRBJ1-2; 7 bases fit TRBD1. The CDR3 totals 14 residues. The V and J ends lost 0 bases and 2 bases, in that order; junction bases with no gene match: 1. The germline CDR1 and CDR2 sequences are SGDLS and YYNGEE. The CDR3 sequence: CASSVGQGNYGYTF. CDR3 bases: TGTGCCAGCAGCGTAGGACAGGGCAACTATGGCTACACCTTC.

This rearrangement joins TRBV9 to TRBJ2-3, with D perhaps TRBD2 (6 bases). V lost 4 bases, J lost 0 bases, and 15 bases lay in between. The CDR3 runs 16 residues. CDR1 is SGDLS, CDR2 YYNGEE, per germline. The CDR3 DNA sequence: TGTGCCAGCAGCCCGGTCGGAGGGCCCAGCACAGATACGCAGTATTTT. It is translated as CASSPVGGPSTDTQYF.

The chain uses TRBV9 and TRBJ2-7, with TRBD1 identical over 12 bases. Germline V lookup: CDR1 SGDLS, CDR2 YYNGEE. The V and J ends lost 4 bases and 5 bases, in that order; junction bases with no gene match: 7. This CDR3 comprises 15 residues. The CDR3 loop reads CASSTAGTGGNEQYF. The CDR3 region has the DNA TGTGCCAGCAGCACGGCCGGGACAGGGGGCAACGAGCAGTACTTC.

The chain uses TRBV5-6 and TRBJ1-4; a possible D gene is TRBD1 (5 bases). This CDR3 is built from 15 residues. Germline values: CDR1 SGHDT, CDR2 YYEEEE. V was shortened by 4 bases and J by 8 bases, with 18 bases between the two germline ends. CDR3 in DNA: TGTGCCAGCAGCCCCCGATGGGGCCTCGACGAAAAACTGTTTTTT. Encoded protein: CASSPRWGLDEKLFF. Together with reference TRBV5-6 and TRBJ1-4, the CDR3 gives the full variable domain: DAGVTQSPTHLIKTRGQQVTLRCSPKSGHDTVSWYQQALGQGPQFIFQYYEEEERQRGNFPDRFSGHQFPNYSSELNVNALLLGDSALYLCASSPRWGLDEKLFFGSGTQLSVL.

The genes are TRBV25-1 and TRBJ2-5; TRBD2 matches 8 bases. The CDR3 totals 12 residues. The junction had 4 bases not matched to a gene; V was cut back by 3 bases and J by 10 bases. Germline lookup yields CDR1 MGHDK and CDR2 SYGVNS. The DNA of the CDR3 is TGTGCCAGCAGTGACCCGGGGGGGGACCAGTACTTC. Encoded protein: CASSDPGGDQYF.

This chain links TRBV7-9 with TRBJ2-7, with 7 bases aligning to TRBD1. Germline-derived CDR1 and CDR2 are SEHNR and FQNEAQ (reference sequence). This CDR3 region has 13 residues. The V segment lost 2 bases and the J segment 5 bases; nucleotides outside the gene matches: 3. The CDR3: CASSLSGQNEQYF. CDR3 DNA: TGTGCCAGCAGCTTATCGGGACAGAACGAGCAGTACTTC. Drawing the rest from reference TRBV7-9 and TRBJ2-7, the complete variable domain is DTGVSQNPRHKITKRGQNVTFRCDPISEHNRLYWYRQTLGQGPEFLTYFQNEAQLEKSRLLSDRFSAERPKGSFSTLEIQRTEQGDSAMYLCASSLSGQNEQYFGPGTRLTVT.

The rearrangement joins TRBV7-9 to TRBJ2-1; D perhaps matches TRBD2 (6 bases). The CDR3 runs 15 residues. V lost 4 bases and J 4 bases, leaving 14 bases between the germline ends. Germline values: CDR1 SEHNR, CDR2 FQNEAQ (reference sequence). CDR3 region: CASSSSGTSYNEQFF. The CDR3 nucleotides are TGTGCCAGCAGCTCCTCCGGGACTTCTTACAATGAGCAGTTCTTC.

This chain connects TRBV27 to TRBJ1-6; the D gene is possibly TRBD1 (5 bases). The CDR3 is 16 residues long. Germline loops: CDR1 MNHEY, CDR2 SMNVEV (reference sequence). The ends were cut back, 5 bases at V and 9 bases at J, with 20 bases in the middle. The CDR3 protein is CASSRALGGISSPLHF. CDR3 bases: TGTGCCAGCAGTCGCGCCCTCGGGGGGATAAGTTCACCCCTCCACTTT.

The V call is TRBV21-1, the J call TRBJ1-1; TRBD1 is taken as the D call from the table, unchecked against the DNA. TRBV21-1 is a documented pseudogene. The CDR3 covers 14 residues. The CDR3 sequence is CASNKTGMNTEAFF. The CDR3 nucleotides read TGTGCCAGCAACAAGACAGGGATGAACACTGAAGCTTTCTTT.

J is TRBJ2-3 and V is TRBV23-1; no definite D call. TRBV23-1 belongs to the ORF category, with a function that is uncertain. The CDR3 has 15 residues. The germline V and J ends were trimmed by 0 bases and 2 bases, with 9 bases remaining between them. The CDR3 DNA reads as TGCGCCAGCAGTCAATCGGAACAGCCCACAGATACGCAGTATTTT. Encoded protein: CASSQSEQPTDTQYF.

The chain carries TRBV5-1 and TRBJ2-3; the D gene is possibly TRBD1 (7 bases). CDR3 length: 16 residues. CDR1 is SGHRS and CDR2 is YFSETQ in the germline V gene. V was shortened by 4 bases and J by 2 bases, with 17 bases between the two germline ends. In nucleotides, the CDR3 is TGCGCCAGCAGCCCCCAACCAGGGGGGATCACAGATACGCAGTATTTT. Translating gives CASSPQPGGITDTQYF.

This clone was recorded at least ten times. This chain uses TRBV10-2 with TRBJ1-2; possible D gene TRBD1, 5 bases. The V and J ends lost 7 bases and 4 bases respectively, with 10 bases between them. Looked up from germline, CDR1 is WSHSY and CDR2 is SAAADI. The CDR3 loop spans 12 amino acids. The CDR3 bases are TGCGCCAGCATGAGAGACAGCTATGGCTACACCTTC. This gives the protein CASMRDSYGYTF.

This clone has only a few counts. The chain has TRBV6-1 and TRBJ1-2; TRBD1 agrees at 9 bases. In germline, CDR1 is MNHNS, CDR2 SASEGT. The CDR3 is 17 residues long. J was trimmed by 5 bases and V by 2 bases; bases with no gene match: 12. The CDR3, as DNA: TGTGCCAGCAGTGAAATTTTCGACAGGGGGAACCGTTATGGCTACACCTTC. It encodes CASSEIFDRGNRYGYTF.

On this clone itself: Other DNA sequences in the same sample also yield this CDR3. This rearrangement joins TRBV18 to TRBJ1-6; unclear D gene. The CDR3 extends over 15 amino acids. Germline CDR1 KGHSH, CDR2 LQKENI. Trimming took 0 bases from V and 3 from J, leaving 6 bases between them. The CDR3 DNA reads as TGTGCCAGCTCACCACCGGGCCTCTATAATTCACCCCTCCACTTT. It yields the protein CASSPPGLYNSPLHF. Full variable domain (remainder filled in from reference TRBV18 and TRBJ1-6): NAGVMQNPRHLVRRRGQEARLRCSPMKGHSHVYWYRQLPEEGLKFMVYLQKENIIDESGMPKERFSAEFPKEGPSILRIQQVVRGDSAAYFCASSPPGLYNSPLHFGNGTRLTVT.

The chain has TRBV19 and TRBJ1-5; 7 positions agree with TRBD1. V dropped 5 bases and J dropped 5; count of bases not matched to a gene: 9. The CDR3 runs to 15 residues. The germline V gene has CDR1 LNHDA and CDR2 SQIVND (reference sequence). DNA of the CDR3: TGTGCCAGTAGTGTTTACGGGACAGCTCATCAGCCCCAGCATTTT. Amino acids: CASSVYGTAHQPQHF.